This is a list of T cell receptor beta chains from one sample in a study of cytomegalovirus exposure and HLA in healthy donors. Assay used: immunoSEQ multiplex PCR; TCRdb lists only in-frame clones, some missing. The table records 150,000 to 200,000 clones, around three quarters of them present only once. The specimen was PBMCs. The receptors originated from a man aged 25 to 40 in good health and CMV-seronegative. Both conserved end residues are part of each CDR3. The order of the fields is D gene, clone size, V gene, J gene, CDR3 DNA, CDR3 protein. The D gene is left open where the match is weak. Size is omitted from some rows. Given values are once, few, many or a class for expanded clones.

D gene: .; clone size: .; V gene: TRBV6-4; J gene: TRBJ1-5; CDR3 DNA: TGTGCCAGCAGTGCGGAGGGGCCGGGTCAGCCCCAGCATTTT; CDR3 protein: CASSAEGPGQPQHF
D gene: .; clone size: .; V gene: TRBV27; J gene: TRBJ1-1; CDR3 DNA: TGTGCCAGCAGTTTGAACCAGGGGCTGAACACTGAAGCTTTCTTT; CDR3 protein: CASSLNQGLNTEAFF
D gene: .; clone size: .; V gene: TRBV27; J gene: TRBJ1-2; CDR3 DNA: TGTGCCAGCAGTCCTTGGGGGGGTGCCTATGGCTACACCTTC; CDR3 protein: CASSPWGGAYGYTF
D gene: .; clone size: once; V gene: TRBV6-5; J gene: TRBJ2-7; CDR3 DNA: TGTGCCAGCAGCCCCCAGGGTTCTCTCTACGAGCAGTACTTC; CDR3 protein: CASSPQGSLYEQYF
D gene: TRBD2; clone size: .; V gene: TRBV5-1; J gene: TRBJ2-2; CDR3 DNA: TGCGCCAGCAGCTCTAGCGGGATGAACACCGGGGAGCTGTTTTTT; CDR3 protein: CASSSSGMNTGELFF
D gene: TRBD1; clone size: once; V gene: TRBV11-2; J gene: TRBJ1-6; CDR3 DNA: TGTGCCAGCAGCTCCTCGGACAGGGGGATGCATTCACCCCTCCACTTT; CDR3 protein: CASSSSDRGMHSPLHF
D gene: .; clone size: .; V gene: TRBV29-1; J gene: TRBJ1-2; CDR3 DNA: TGCAGCGTTGAAGATCGAGGGGGGGACTATGGCTACACCTTC; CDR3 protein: CSVEDRGGDYGYTF
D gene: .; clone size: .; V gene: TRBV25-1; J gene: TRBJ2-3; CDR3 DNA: TGTGCCAGCAGTGAGTGGCAGGGGTACACAGATACGCAGTATTTT; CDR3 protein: CASSEWQGYTDTQYF
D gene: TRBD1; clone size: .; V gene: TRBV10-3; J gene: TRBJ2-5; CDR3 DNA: TGTGCCATCAGTGATTTCGAGGGGGCGCGGGAGACCCAGTACTTC; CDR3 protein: CAISDFEGARETQYF
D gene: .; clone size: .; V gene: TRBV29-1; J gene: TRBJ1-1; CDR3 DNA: TGCAGCGTTAAGACAGGTCTGAACACTGAAGCTTTCTTT; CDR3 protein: CSVKTGLNTEAFF
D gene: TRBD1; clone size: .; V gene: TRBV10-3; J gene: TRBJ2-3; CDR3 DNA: TGTGCCATCAGAGACAGGGGCACAGATACGCAGTATTTT; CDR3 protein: CAIRDRGTDTQYF
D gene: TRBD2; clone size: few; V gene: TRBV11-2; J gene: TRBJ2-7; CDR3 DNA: TGTGCCAGCAGTTACGGACTAGCGGCCTCCTACGAGCAGTACTTC; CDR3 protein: CASSYGLAASYEQYF
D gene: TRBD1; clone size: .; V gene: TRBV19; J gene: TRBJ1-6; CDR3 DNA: TGTGCCAGTAGTATGGAGACAGGGGGGAATTCACCCCTCCACTTT; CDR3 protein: CASSMETGGNSPLHF
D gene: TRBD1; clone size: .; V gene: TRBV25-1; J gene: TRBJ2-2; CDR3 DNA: TGTGCCAGCAGTGAAACACCGGGACAGCCTGCGAACACCGGGGAGCTGTTTTTT; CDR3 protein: CASSETPGQPANTGELFF
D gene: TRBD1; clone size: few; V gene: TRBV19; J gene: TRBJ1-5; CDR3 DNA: TGTGCCAGTACAGCAGTAAGGACAGGGACTTATAGCAATCAGCCCCAGCATTTT; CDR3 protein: CASTAVRTGTYSNQPQHF
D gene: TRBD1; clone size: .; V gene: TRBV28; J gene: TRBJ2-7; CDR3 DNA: TGTGCCAGCACCCAACCGGGACAGGGGACCTACGAGCAGTACTTC; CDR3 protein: CASTQPGQGTYEQYF
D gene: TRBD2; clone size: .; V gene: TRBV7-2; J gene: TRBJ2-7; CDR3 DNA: TGTGCCAGCAGCACTCTAGCGGGAGGGATCTCCTACGAGCAGTACTTC; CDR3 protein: CASSTLAGGISYEQYF
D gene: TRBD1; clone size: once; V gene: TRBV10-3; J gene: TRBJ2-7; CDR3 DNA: TGTGCCATCAGTGAGCCCCGACAGGGAATCTACGAGCAGTACTTC; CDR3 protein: CAISEPRQGIYEQYF
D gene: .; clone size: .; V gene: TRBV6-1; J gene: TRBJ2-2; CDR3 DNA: TGTGCCAGCAGTCCTATGACAACTACCGGGGAGCTGTTTTTT; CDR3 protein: CASSPMTTTGELFF
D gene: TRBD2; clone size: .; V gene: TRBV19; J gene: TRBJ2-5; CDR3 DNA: TGTGCCAGTAGTATGGGGGAGGGAAAGGAGACCCAGTACTTC; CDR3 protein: CASSMGEGKETQYF
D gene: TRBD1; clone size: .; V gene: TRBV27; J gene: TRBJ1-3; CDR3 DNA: TGTGCCAGCAGTTTATGGGCCCCCGGGACAGCCTCTGGAAACACCATATATTTT; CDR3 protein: CASSLWAPGTASGNTIYF
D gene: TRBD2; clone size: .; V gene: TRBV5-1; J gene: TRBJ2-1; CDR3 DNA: TGCGCCACCTCCGCTAGCGGGAGGGAGGGTGAGCAGTTCTTC; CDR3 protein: CATSASGREGEQFF
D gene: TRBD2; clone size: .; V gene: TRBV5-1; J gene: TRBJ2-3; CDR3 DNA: TGCGCCAGCAGCTGGGGTAGCGGGACTAGCACAGATACGCAGTATTTT; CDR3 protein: CASSWGSGTSTDTQYF
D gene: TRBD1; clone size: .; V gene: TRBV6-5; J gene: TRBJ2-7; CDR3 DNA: TGTGCCAGCAGTTACGACGGACAGGGGCCCTACGAGCAGTACTTC; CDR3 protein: CASSYDGQGPYEQYF
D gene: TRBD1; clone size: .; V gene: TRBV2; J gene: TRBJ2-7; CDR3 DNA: TGTGCCAGTCGACACCCGGGACAGGTTTACGAGCAGTACTTC; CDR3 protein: CASRHPGQVYEQYF
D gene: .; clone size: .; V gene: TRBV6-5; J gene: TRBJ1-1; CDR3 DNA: TGTGCCAGCAGTTACGGTGGCTTAACTGAAGCTTTCTTT; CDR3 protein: CASSYGGLTEAFF
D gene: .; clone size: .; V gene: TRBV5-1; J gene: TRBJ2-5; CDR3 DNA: TGCGCCAGCAGCTTGGCCGCCCCGGAGGCGGGCGAGACCCAGTACTTC; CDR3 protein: CASSLAAPEAGETQYF
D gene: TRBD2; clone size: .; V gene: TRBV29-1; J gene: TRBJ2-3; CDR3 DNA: TGCAGCGTTGAATTTTTGGCCGGAACCCTCCGGGAGGCAGATACGCAGTATTTT; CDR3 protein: CSVEFLAGTLREADTQYF
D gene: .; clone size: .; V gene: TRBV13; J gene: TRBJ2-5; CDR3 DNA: TGTGCCAGCAGCTCCCGCGGGGACGGGGAGACCCAGTACTTC; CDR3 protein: CASSSRGDGETQYF
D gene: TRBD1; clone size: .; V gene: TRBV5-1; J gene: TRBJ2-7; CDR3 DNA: TGCGCCAGCAGCTACGGGACAGCCTACGAGCAGTACTTC; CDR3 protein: CASSYGTAYEQYF
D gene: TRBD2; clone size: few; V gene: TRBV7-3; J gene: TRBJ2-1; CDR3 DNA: TGTGCCAGCAGCTCACAAGCGGGGAACTACAATGAGCAGTTCTTC; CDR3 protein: CASSSQAGNYNEQFF
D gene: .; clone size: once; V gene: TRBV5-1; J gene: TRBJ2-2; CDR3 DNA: TGCGCCAGCAGCTGGAGGGGTGCCACCGGGGAGCTGTTTTTT; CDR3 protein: CASSWRGATGELFF
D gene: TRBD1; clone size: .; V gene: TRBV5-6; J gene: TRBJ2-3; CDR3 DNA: TGTGCCAGCAGCTTCCCCGGACAGGAGAACACAGATACGCAGTATTTT; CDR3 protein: CASSFPGQENTDTQYF
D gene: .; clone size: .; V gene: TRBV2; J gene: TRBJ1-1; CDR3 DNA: TGTGCCAGCAGTGACCGGGGGGGGCTCACTGAAGCTTTCTTT; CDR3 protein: CASSDRGGLTEAFF
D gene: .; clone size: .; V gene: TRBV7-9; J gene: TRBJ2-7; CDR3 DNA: TGTGCCAGCAGCACTCGACAGGAACTTAAAGAGCAGTACTTC; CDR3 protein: CASSTRQELKEQYF
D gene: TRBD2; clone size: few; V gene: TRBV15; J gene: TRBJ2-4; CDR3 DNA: TGTGCCACCAGCAGAGAATCGGCCCCGGGACTAGCGGGAGGGCCCCAGTACTTC; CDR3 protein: CATSRESAPGLAGGPQYF
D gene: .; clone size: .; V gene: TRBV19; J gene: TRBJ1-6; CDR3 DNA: TGTGCCAGTAGTATGACCGAAGGCTCTAGCCTTGGGAATTCACCCCTCCACTTT; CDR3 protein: CASSMTEGSSLGNSPLHF
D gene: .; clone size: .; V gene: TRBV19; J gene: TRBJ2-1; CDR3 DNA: TGTGCCAGTAGTACCTTGGGAGGCCGGGATGAGCAGTTCTTC; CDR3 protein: CASSTLGGRDEQFF
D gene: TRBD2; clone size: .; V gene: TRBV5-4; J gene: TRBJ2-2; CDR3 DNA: TGTGCCAGCAGCTTTGGGGGACTAAGGGTAGGCGGGGAGCTGTTTTTT; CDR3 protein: CASSFGGLRVGGELFF
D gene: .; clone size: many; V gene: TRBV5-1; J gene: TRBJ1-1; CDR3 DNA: TGCGCCAGCACTACGGGATACACTGAAGCTTTCTTT; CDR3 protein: CASTTGYTEAFF
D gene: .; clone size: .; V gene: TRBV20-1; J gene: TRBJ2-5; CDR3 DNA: TGCAGTGCAGCGCGGGATCAGACCCAGTACTTC; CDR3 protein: CSAARDQTQYF
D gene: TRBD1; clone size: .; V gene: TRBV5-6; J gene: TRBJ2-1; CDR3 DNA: TGTGCCAGCAGCTCCCGTTTGAGGGGGCTGGACAATGAGCAGTTCTTC; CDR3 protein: CASSSRLRGLDNEQFF
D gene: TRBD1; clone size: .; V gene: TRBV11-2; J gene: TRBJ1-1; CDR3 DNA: TGTGCCAGCAGACGTGGGACAGGGGGCCGGGACACTGAAGCTTTCTTT; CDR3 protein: CASRRGTGGRDTEAFF
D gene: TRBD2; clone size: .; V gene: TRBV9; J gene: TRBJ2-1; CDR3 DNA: TGTGCCAGCAGCGCTAGCGGGAGGGGTAATGAGCAGTTCTTC; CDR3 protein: CASSASGRGNEQFF
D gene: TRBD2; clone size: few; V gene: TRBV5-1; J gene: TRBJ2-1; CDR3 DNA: TGCGCCAGCAGCGAGGGACTAGCGGTTACCAGCTCCTACAATGAGCAGTTCTTC; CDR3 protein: CASSEGLAVTSSYNEQFF
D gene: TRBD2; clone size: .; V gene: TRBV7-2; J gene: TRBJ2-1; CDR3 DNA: TGTGCCAGCAGCTTAGCCCTTCAGGGACTAGCGGCTCAGGAGAGGTACAATGAGCAGTTCTTC; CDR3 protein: CASSLALQGLAAQERYNEQFF
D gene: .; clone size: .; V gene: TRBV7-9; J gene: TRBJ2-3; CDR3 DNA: TGTGCCAGCAGCTTAGCGGGCTCTCGCACAGATACGCAGTATTTT; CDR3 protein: CASSLAGSRTDTQYF
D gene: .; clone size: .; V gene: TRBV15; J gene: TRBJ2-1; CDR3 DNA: TGTGCCACCAGCAGAGAACTAATCGGTGAGCAGTTCTTC; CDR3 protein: CATSRELIGEQFF
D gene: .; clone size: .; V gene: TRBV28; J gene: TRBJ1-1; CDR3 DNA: TGTGCCAGCAGTTTGGTATTAGGAGGGCCCAGCGGGAATCGCAATCTCGGTCCTGAAGCTTTCTTT; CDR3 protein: CASSLVLGGPSGNRNLGPEAFF
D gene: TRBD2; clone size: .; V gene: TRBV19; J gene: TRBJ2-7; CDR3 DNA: TGTGCCAGTAGTGGCCTAGCGGGAGACGATACGGCCTACGAGCAGTACTTC; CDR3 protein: CASSGLAGDDTAYEQYF